This T cell receptor beta chain was captured in a study of identical twins. Whole-study findings and limits: Analyses of zero insertions could, in part, be confounded by invariant MAIT and iNKT cells. Out-of-frame alpha sequences common to twins exhibited a surplus of low generation probability. These conclusions were based on statistical analysis (cross-sectional, not following the same donors).

With respect to this clonotype: The target antigen is unknown.

With V trimmed by 1 base and J by 8 bases, 13 bases remained unmatched. Looked up from germline, CDR1 is SGHRS and CDR2 is YFSETQ. The CDR3 extends over 18 amino acids. TCRdb analysed the 5' RACE reads with MiXCR anew, one entry per CDR3 protein. The table lists about 240,000 distinct CDR3 sequences, roughly a tenth of them singletons. The sample consisted of memory T cells sorted from blood. V gene TRBV5-1 combines with J gene TRBJ2-1, with 12 positions matching TRBD2. The sequence derives from a man aged 50-59 years in good health. This CDR3 is CASSLTLLAGGPSYEQFF. DNA for the CDR3: TGCGCCAGCAGCTTGACCCTCCTAGCGGGAGGGCCTAGCTATGAGCAGTTCTTC.